This entry concerns a single T cell receptor beta chain. Its antigen is as yet unknown. Treatment described: AdE1-LMPpoly-expanded autologous EBV-specific T-cell therapy followed by anti-PD-1 nivolumab. Clones were sequenced by immunoSEQ multiplex PCR, and TCRdb holds only the in-frame ones, with some missing. Among more than 15,000 clones, over 80% were seen once, and the ten largest hold about 32%. The data stem from a study of EBV T-cell therapy then PD-1 blockade in nasopharyngeal carcinoma. Per the germline V gene, CDR1 is MNHEY and CDR2 is SMNVEV (reference sequence). This CDR3 has 14 residues. V lost 5 bases, J lost 6 bases, and 17 bases lay in between.

V gene TRBV27 combines with J gene TRBJ2-7; TRBD1 might be the D (5 bases). This TCR came from a man aged 35-49 years with nasopharyngeal carcinoma. The sample here was CD8+ T cells from blood, taken at day 0 from a patient whose treatment included autologous EBV-specific T cells and nivolumab. The CDR3, as DNA: TGTGCCAGCAGTCCCTCACGTAGGGGCGGCGAGCAGTACTTC. Its protein is CASSPSRRGGEQYF.